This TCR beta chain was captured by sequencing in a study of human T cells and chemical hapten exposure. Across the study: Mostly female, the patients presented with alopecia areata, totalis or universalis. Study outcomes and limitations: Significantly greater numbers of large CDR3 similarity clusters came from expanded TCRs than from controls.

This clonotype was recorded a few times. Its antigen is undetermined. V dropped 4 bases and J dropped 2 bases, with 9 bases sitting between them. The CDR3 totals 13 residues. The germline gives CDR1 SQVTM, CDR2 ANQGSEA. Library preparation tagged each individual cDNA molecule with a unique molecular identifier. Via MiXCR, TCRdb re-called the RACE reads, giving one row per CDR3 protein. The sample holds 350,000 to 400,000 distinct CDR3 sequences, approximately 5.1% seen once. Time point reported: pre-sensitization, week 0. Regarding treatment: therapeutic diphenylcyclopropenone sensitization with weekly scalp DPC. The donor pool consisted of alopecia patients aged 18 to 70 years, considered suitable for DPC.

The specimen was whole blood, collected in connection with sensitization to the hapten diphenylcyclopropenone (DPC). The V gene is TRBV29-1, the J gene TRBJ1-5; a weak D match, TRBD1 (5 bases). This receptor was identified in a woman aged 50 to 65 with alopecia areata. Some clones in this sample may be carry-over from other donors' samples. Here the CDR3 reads CSVGGRGNQPQHF. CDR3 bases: TGCAGCGTTGGGGGGAGGGGCAATCAGCCCCAGCATTTT.